This TCR beta chain came from a study of T cells expressing NK-cell markers. Findings and limits, study-wide: Dominant NKG2C+ clonotypes made up about 1.0-7.0% of CD8+ T cells in several donors.

CDR3 length equals 15 residues. The germline V gene has CDR1 SGHDN and CDR2 FVKESK. With regard to this clonotype: The antigen remains undetermined.

TCRdb re-analyzed the 5' RACE reads; it lists each CDR3 protein once, without DNA. There are about 150,000 distinct CDR3 sequences in the sample, with around 10% held by the top ten. The sequence came from a man between 18 and 29 years old in good health. The chain uses TRBV14 and TRBJ2-1; TCRdb gives TRBD2 as the D gene, but with no DNA this cannot be confirmed. The source material was blood T cells: a sorted CD56 or NKG2C T cell subset, CD4+ or CD8+ T cells, or bulk PBMC T cells (not recorded which). CDR3 loop: CASSSTSGGYNEQFF.